Listed below are T cell receptor beta chains from one sample, sequenced in a study of identical twins. TCRdb re-analysed the 5' RACE reads in MiXCR, keeping a single row per CDR3 protein. The sample has around 280,000 distinct CDR3 sequences, roughly 8.6% seen once. Separately, the same data were catalogued under a study of yellow fever vaccine responses in identical twins.

Input material: memory (CD45RO+) T cells sorted from blood. Source of these receptors: a young woman in good health. CDR3s include the opening cysteine and the closing phenylalanine or tryptophan. The D gene is left open where the match is weak. The listing skips clone size in some rows; elsewhere it reads once, few, many or a size class.

v_call	j_call	d_call	clone_size	cdr3_nt	cdr3_aa
TRBV9	TRBJ1-2	-	-	TGTGCCAGCACCAACCTTGGGGGTATCGATGGCTACACCTTC	CASTNLGGIDGYTF
TRBV28	TRBJ2-2	-	-	TGTGCCAGCAGTTTGCCCGGGACCACCGGGGAGCTGTTTTTT	CASSLPGTTGELFF
TRBV5-1	TRBJ2-5	-	-	TGCGCCAGCAGCTTGCTGGACGTATGGTCCCAAGAGACCCAGTACTTC	CASSLLDVWSQETQYF
TRBV27	TRBJ1-1	-	-	TGTGCCAGAGATCCTCTAAAGGGGAACACTGAAGCTTTCTTT	CARDPLKGNTEAFF
TRBV7-8	TRBJ2-3	-	-	TGTGCCAGCAGCCTCTTTCTAACGGGAGACAAAGATACGCAGTATTTT	CASSLFLTGDKDTQYF
TRBV19	TRBJ1-2	-	-	TGTGCCAGTAGCATTATGAACTATGGCTACACCTTC	CASSIMNYGYTF
TRBV5-1	TRBJ2-1	-	many	TGCGCCAGCAGCTCACGGAACCCGGGGAATGAGCAGTTCTTC	CASSSRNPGNEQFF
TRBV3-1	TRBJ2-7	TRBD2	few	TGTGCCAGCAGCTCAACTAGCGGGAGTTGGGTCAAGACCTACGAGCAGTACTTC	CASSSTSGSWVKTYEQYF
TRBV7-9	TRBJ1-1	TRBD1	few	TGTGCCAGCAGCTCGACAGGGGAGTACACTGAAGCTTTCTTT	CASSSTGEYTEAFF
TRBV20-1	TRBJ2-1	-	few	TGCAGTGCACCCAAGGCAGGGGGGGACTACAATGAGCAGTTCTTC	CSAPKAGGDYNEQFF
TRBV10-1	TRBJ1-6	-	-	TGCGCCAGCAGTGAGGCAGGGGTTTATACACCCCTCCACTTT	CASSEAGVYTPLHF
TRBV7-9	TRBJ2-3	TRBD2	few	TGTGCCAGCAGCCCTGGACTAGCGGGAGGGCCGACAGATACGCAGTATTTT	CASSPGLAGGPTDTQYF
TRBV24-1	TRBJ2-3	-	few	TGTGCCACCAGTGATTTTGAGGATACGCAGTATTTT	CATSDFEDTQYF
TRBV4-1	TRBJ1-4	-	-	TGCGCCAGCAGCCAAGGGGGATACTGGGTAGAGAATGAAAAACTGTTTTTT	CASSQGGYWVENEKLFF
TRBV2	TRBJ2-1	-	few	TGTGCCAGCACCCAATGGACTAGCAGGGGGAATGAGCAGTTCTTC	CASTQWTSRGNEQFF
TRBV20-1	TRBJ2-3	TRBD2	-	TGCAGTGCTAGAGATCAGACTAGCGGGGGCCGAGATACGCAGTATTTT	CSARDQTSGGRDTQYF
TRBV12-3/TRBV12-4	TRBJ2-7	-	many	TGTGCCAGCAGTTTCGGCGCGGGATACGACGAGCAGTACTTC	CASSFGAGYDEQYF